This entry features one T cell receptor beta chain sequence. What it recognizes is unknown. A single base separates this from a much larger clone, so it may be a read error. Trimming left V 0 bases short and J 0 bases short, with 9 bases between. Germline V gene sequence: CDR1 DFQATT, CDR2 SNEGSKA (reference sequence). The length of the CDR3 is 15 residues. This specimen comes from a study of T-cell reconstitution after alpha-beta-depleted transplantation in children. The TCRbeta library was prepared with unique molecular identifiers. MiXCR, run by TCRdb on the PCR reads, gives a single entry per CDR3 protein. The sample lists hundreds of thousands of distinct CDR3 sequences, about an eighth occurring once. General study findings and limits: Once a year had passed after transplant, T-cell counts and diversity came mostly from newly produced T cells.

The TCR comes from a girl aged 2 to 9 with congenital amegakaryocytic thrombocytopenia, due to receive a stem cell transplant. The material was PBMCs, obtained before TCRalphabeta/CD19-depleted stem cell transplant. This sequence joins TRBV20-1 and TRBJ2-1; possibly TRBD2 for D (6 bases). The CDR3: CSAREPAGSYNEQFF. CDR3 bases: TGCAGTGCTAGAGAGCCAGCGGGCTCCTACAATGAGCAGTTCTTC.